This is a list of T cell receptor beta chains from one sample in a study of cytomegalovirus exposure and HLA in healthy donors. Data came from immunoSEQ multiplex PCR; TCRdb stores just in-frame clones and leaves some out. Among about 120,000 clones, around 80% were seen once, and the ten largest hold 1.2%. Sample: PBMCs. The receptors stem from a female donor in good health and CMV-seronegative. The CDR3 runs from the conserved cysteine through the conserved F or W. A D gene is named only where the DNA matches it firmly. Only part of the rows carry a size: once, few, many, or a class if the clone is expanded.

V gene	D gene	J gene	clone size	CDR3 DNA	CDR3 protein
TRBV11-2	TRBD1	TRBJ1-1	-	TGTGCCAGCAGCCTAGGACAGGTGGTCAACACTGAAGCTTTCTTT	CASSLGQVVNTEAFF
TRBV6-1	TRBD1	TRBJ2-3	-	TGTGCCAGCAGTGCGAATCAGGTCAGGGACAGAACAGATACGCAGTATTTT	CASSANQVRDRTDTQYF
TRBV5-1	TRBD2	TRBJ2-6	-	TGCGCCAGCAGCCCTGGGACTAGCGGGGGGGGTCCGTCAAGCTCTGGGGCCAACGGCCTGACTTTC	CASSPGTSGGGPSSSGANGLTF
TRBV7-9	-	TRBJ2-7	-	TGTTCCGCGGGTCGCTCCTACGAGCAGTACTTC	CSAGRSYEQYF
TRBV5-1	TRBD1	TRBJ2-1	-	TGCGCCAGCAGCTGGGCCGGGACAGGGCCTAACGATGAGCAGTTCTTC	CASSWAGTGPNDEQFF
TRBV2	-	TRBJ1-5	-	TGTGCCAGCAGTGAGTCGCAGTCCTCTCAGCCCCAGCATTTT	CASSESQSSQPQHF
TRBV5-6	-	TRBJ2-7	-	TGTGCCAGCAGCTTTTCAGGGCAAAGCGAGCAGTACTTC	CASSFSGQSEQYF
TRBV19	-	TRBJ1-1	-	TGTGCCAGTAGTATGAACAGGGTTACTGAAGCTTTCTTT	CASSMNRVTEAFF
TRBV18	TRBD1	TRBJ2-7	-	TGTGCCAGCTCAGCGGACAGGGGGTCCTACGAGCAGTACTTC	CASSADRGSYEQYF
TRBV30	-	TRBJ1-5	-	TGTGCCTGGAGTAGGACTTCGGGGCCCCAGCATTTT	CAWSRTSGPQHF
TRBV4-2	TRBD1	TRBJ1-3	-	TGTGCCAGCAGCCAAGTGACAGGGCGGAGAGACTCTGGAAACACCATATATTTT	CASSQVTGRRDSGNTIYF
TRBV2	TRBD1	TRBJ1-5	few	TGTGCCAGCAGTGAGACGGGACAGTCAAATCAGCCCCAGCATTTT	CASSETGQSNQPQHF
TRBV18	-	TRBJ1-5	-	TGTGCTAGCTCACGACGACAGGTTAGAGGTAATCAGCCCCAGCATTTT	CASSRRQVRGNQPQHF
TRBV6-6	-	TRBJ2-2	-	TGTGCCAGCAGTTACTCTTCCCAGTGGCCCGGGGAGCTGTTTTTT	CASSYSSQWPGELFF
TRBV28	-	TRBJ2-4	once	TGTGCCAGCAGATACACTGGGGGGTTCCTGAACATTCAGTACTTC	CASRYTGGFLNIQYF
TRBV4-1	-	TRBJ1-6	-	TGCGCCAGCAGCCAAGAATCTGGGACGACGGGGGATTCACCCCTCCACTTT	CASSQESGTTGDSPLHF
TRBV28	-	TRBJ1-2	-	TGTGCCAGCAGTGCAGGGTCTAATGGCTACACCTTC	CASSAGSNGYTF
TRBV5-1	TRBD2	TRBJ2-3	few	TGCGCCAGCAGCTATAGCGGGAGCACAGATACGCAGTATTTT	CASSYSGSTDTQYF
TRBV6-5	TRBD1	TRBJ1-5	-	TGTGCCAGCAGTTATTCTGGACAGGGTGGTCAGCCCCAGCATTTT	CASSYSGQGGQPQHF
TRBV2	TRBD2	TRBJ2-3	once	TGTGCCAGCAAGGTAGCGGGAGGCACAGATACGCAGTATTTT	CASKVAGGTDTQYF
TRBV9	-	TRBJ1-1	-	TGTGCCAGCAGCCCGTGGATAGACAAGAACACTGAAGCTTTCTTT	CASSPWIDKNTEAFF
TRBV14	-	TRBJ2-2	-	TGTGCCAGCAGCCCCGCACAGGGGAACACCGGGGAGCTGTTTTTT	CASSPAQGNTGELFF